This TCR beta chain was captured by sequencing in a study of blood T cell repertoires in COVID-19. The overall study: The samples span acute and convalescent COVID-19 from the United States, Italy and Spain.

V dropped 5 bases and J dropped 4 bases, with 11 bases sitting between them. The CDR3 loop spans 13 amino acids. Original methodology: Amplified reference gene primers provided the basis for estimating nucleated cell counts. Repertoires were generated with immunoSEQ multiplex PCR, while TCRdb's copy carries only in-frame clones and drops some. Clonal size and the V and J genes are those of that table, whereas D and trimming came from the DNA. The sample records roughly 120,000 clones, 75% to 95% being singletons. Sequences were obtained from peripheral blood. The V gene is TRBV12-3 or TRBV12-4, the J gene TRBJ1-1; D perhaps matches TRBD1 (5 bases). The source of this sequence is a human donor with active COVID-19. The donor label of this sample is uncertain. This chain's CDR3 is CASSINGATEAFF. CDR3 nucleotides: TGTGCCAGCAGTATTAATGGGGCCACTGAAGCTTTCTTT.